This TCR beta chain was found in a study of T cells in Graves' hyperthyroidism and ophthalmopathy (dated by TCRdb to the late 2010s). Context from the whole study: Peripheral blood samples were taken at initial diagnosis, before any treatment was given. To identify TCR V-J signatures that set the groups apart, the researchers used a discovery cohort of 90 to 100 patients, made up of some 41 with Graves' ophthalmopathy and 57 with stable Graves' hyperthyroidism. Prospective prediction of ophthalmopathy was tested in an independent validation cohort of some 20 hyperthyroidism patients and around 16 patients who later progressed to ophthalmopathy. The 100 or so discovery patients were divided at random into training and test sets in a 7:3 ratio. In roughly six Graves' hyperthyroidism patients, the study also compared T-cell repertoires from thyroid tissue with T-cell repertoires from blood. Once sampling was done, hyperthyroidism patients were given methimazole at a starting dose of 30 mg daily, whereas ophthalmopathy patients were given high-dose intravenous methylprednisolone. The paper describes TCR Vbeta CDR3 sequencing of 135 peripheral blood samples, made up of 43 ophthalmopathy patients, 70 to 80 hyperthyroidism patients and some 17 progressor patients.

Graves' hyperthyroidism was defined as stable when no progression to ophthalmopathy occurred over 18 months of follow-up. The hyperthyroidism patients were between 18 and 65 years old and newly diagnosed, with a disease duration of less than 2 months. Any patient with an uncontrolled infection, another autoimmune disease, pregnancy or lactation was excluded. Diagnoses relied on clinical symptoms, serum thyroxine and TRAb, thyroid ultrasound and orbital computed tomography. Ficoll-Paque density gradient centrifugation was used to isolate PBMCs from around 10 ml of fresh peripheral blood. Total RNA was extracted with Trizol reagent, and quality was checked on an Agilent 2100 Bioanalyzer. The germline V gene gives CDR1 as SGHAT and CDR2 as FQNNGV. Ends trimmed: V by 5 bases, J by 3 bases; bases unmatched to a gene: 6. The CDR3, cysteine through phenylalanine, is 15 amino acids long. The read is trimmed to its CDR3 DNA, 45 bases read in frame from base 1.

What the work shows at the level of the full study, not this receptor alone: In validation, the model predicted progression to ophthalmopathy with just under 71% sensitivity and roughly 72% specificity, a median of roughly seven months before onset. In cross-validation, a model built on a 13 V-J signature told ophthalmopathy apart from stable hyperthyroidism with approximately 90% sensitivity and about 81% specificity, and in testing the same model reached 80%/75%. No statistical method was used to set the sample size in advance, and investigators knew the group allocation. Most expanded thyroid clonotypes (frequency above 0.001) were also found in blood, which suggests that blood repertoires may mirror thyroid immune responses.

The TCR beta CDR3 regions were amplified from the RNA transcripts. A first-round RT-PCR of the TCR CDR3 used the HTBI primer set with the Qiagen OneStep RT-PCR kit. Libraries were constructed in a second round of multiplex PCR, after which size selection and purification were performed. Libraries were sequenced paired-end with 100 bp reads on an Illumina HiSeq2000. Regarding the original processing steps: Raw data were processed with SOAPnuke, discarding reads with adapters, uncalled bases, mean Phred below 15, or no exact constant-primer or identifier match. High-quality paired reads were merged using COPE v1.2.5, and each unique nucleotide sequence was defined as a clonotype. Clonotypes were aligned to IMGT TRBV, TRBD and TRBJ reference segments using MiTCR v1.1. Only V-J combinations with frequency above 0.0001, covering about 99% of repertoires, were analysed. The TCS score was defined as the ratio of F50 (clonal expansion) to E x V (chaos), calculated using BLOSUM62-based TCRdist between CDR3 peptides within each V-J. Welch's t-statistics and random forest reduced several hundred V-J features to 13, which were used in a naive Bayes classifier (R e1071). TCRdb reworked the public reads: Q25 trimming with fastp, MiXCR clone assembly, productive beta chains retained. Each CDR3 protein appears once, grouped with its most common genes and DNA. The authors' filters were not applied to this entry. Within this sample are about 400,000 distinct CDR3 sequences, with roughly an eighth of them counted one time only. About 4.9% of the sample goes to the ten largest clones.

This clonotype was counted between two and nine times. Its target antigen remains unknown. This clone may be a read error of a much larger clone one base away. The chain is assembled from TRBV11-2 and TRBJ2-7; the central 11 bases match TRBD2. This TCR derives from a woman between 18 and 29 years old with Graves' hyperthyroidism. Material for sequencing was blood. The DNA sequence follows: TGTGCCAGCAGCCCGGGACTAGCGGCGATCTACGAGCAGTACTTC. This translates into CASSPGLAAIYEQYF.